Presented here are 16 T cell receptor beta chains from one specimen sequenced in a study of blood T cell repertoires in COVID-19. Some clones are missing from TCRdb's copy, which holds only in-frame ones; the method was immunoSEQ multiplex PCR. This sample yields around 250,000 clones, of which around four fifths are seen a single time; 4.5% to 6.5% belongs to the top ten. Sequenced material: peripheral blood. These TCRs come from a man older than 75 with acute or convalescent COVID-19.

This chain connects TRBV7-9 to TRBJ1-2; D is perhaps TRBD1 (6 bases). There are 13 residues in the CDR3. Per the germline V gene, CDR1 is SEHNR and CDR2 is FQNEAQ (reference sequence). Between the trimmed V and J ends, which lost 1 base and 8 bases, there was a span of 11 bases. The CDR3 region is CASSLEATGGYTF. DNA of the CDR3: TGTGCCAGCAGCTTAGAAGCGACAGGCGGCTACACCTTC.

The chain has TRBV18 and TRBJ1-3; 10 nucleotides match TRBD1. Germline CDR1 and CDR2: KGHSH and LQKENI. After removal of 0 bases from V and 0 bases from J, the junction contained 5 bases not matched to a gene. This CDR3 has 18 residues. The CDR3 spells CASSPPGGQGPSGNTIYF. The CDR3 DNA sequence: TGTGCCAGCTCACCACCGGGGGGACAGGGGCCCTCTGGAAACACCATATATTTT.

In DNA, the CDR3 is TGCAGCGGTCGAGCAGGGTACGAGGAGAACTACGAGCAGTACTTC. Protein product: CSGRAGYEENYEQYF. V is TRBV29-1 and J is TRBJ2-7; perhaps TRBD1 as D (5 bases). V was trimmed by 7 bases and J by 3 bases, leaving 22 bases between them. Per germline, CDR1 SQVTM and CDR2 ANQGSEA. The CDR3 has 15 residues.

The rearrangement uses TRBV5-1 and TRBJ2-5; 9 positions match TRBD1. There are 17 residues in the CDR3. Germline loops: CDR1 SGHRS, CDR2 YFSETQ. V was clipped by 4 bases and J by 0 bases; unmatched bases: 10. In DNA form, the CDR3 reads TGCGCCAGCAGCACGGGGGGACAGGGACTGTACCAAGAGACCCAGTACTTC. This translates into CASSTGGQGLYQETQYF.

The chain links TRBV19 to TRBJ1-6; D is undetermined. The CDR3 covers 15 residues. Germline CDR1 reads LNHDA; CDR2 reads SQIVND (reference sequence). Trimming removed 1 base at V and 7 bases at J, with 11 bases between. This CDR3 reads CASSIGQVINSPLHF. The CDR3 bases are TGTGCCAGTAGTATAGGCCAGGTCATCAATTCACCCCTCCACTTT. The whole variable domain, remainder taken from reference TRBV19 and TRBJ1-6, is DGGITQSPKYLFRKEGQNVTLSCEQNLNHDAMYWYRQDPGQGLRLIYYSQIVNDFQKGDIAEGYSVSREKKESFPLTVTSAQKNPTAFYLCASSIGQVINSPLHFGNGTRLTVT.

This chain connects TRBV27 to TRBJ1-5; D uncertain. V was trimmed by 3 bases and J by 3 bases, leaving 9 bases between them. Germline V lookup: CDR1 MNHEY, CDR2 SMNVEV (reference sequence). The CDR3 is 14 amino acids. DNA for the CDR3: TGTGCCAGCAGTTTGGTGGCCAACAATCAGCCCCAGCATTTT. The encoded protein is CASSLVANNQPQHF.

The V and J genes are TRBV3-1 (or the pseudogene TRBV3-2) and TRBJ1-1; D uncertain. The CDR3 loop spans 12 amino acids. Germline loops: CDR1 LGHDT, CDR2 YNNKEL (reference sequence). The V gene lost 5 bases and the J gene lost 4 bases, with 8 bases spanning the gap. The CDR3 DNA reads TGTGCCAGCAGCTCCGGTCCCACTGAAGCTTTCTTT. Its translation is CASSSGPTEAFF.

The chain is built from TRBV6-5 and TRBJ1-2; maybe TRBD1 (5 bases). V shed 4 bases and J shed 2 bases, with 11 bases lying between them. The CDR3 is 14 residues long. Germline V gene sequence: CDR1 MNHEY, CDR2 SVGAGI. Here the CDR3 reads CASSSSGPNYGYTF. For the CDR3, the DNA is TGTGCCAGCAGTTCCTCGGGGCCGAACTATGGCTACACCTTC.

As DNA, the CDR3 is TGTGCCAGCAGAAACCGGGACAGGGTCCACAATGAGCAGTTCTTC. As protein: CASRNRDRVHNEQFF. V gene TRBV28 combines with J gene TRBJ2-1, with 9 nucleotides matching TRBD1. This CDR3 region has 15 residues. The germline V gene has CDR1 MDHEN and CDR2 SYDVKM. Trimming cost V 6 bases and J 5 bases; bases outside gene matches: 8.

The genes are TRBV28 and TRBJ2-2; tentatively, D is TRBD1 (7 bases). Trimming took off 11 bases at V and 5 bases at J, with 21 bases between the two ends. Germline V gives CDR1 MDHEN, CDR2 SYDVKM. CDR3 length: 15 residues. The CDR3 region is CAVIDRAGRTGELFF. As DNA, the CDR3 is TGTGCCGTCATTGACAGGGCCGGGAGAACCGGGGAGCTGTTTTTT.

The rearrangement uses TRBV11-2 and TRBJ2-5; no clear D. This CDR3 has 14 residues. V was shortened by 5 bases and J by 5 bases, with 15 bases between the two germline ends. Germline CDR1 is SGHAT and CDR2 is FQNNGV. The chain's CDR3 is CASSPRRPGETQYF. The CDR3, as DNA: TGTGCCAGCAGCCCTCGGCGGCCTGGGGAGACCCAGTACTTC.

The rearrangement links TRBV28 to TRBJ1-2; TRBD1 agrees at 7 bases. Germline V lookup: CDR1 MDHEN, CDR2 SYDVKM. The V and J ends lost 8 bases and 1 base, in that order; junction bases with no gene match: 7. There are 14 residues in the CDR3. The CDR3 nucleotides are TGTGCCAGCGTAAGGACAGGAAATAACTATGGCTACACCTTC. Translating gives CASVRTGNNYGYTF.

The chain recombines TRBV18 with TRBJ2-6; D remains ambiguous. CDR1 is KGHSH and CDR2 is LQKENI in the germline V gene. With 2 bases removed from V and 0 bases from J, the gap between germline ends came to 5 bases. The CDR3 consists of 15 residues. CDR3 amino acids: CASSPCDSGANVLTF. CDR3 nucleotides: TGTGCCAGCTCACCATGCGACTCTGGGGCCAACGTCCTGACTTTC.

This rearrangement joins TRBV6-5 to TRBJ2-5; 9 bases are a match to TRBD1. Germline CDR1 reads MNHEY; CDR2 reads SVGAGI. With V trimmed by 4 bases and J by 5 bases, 5 bases remained unmatched. This CDR3 comprises 14 residues. CDR3 coding DNA: TGTGCCAGCAGTTCGGGACAGGGATTTGAGACCCAGTACTTC. Translation: CASSSGQGFETQYF.

The chain is built from TRBV27 and TRBJ1-1; D is undetermined. Trimming took 6 bases from V and 3 from J, leaving 14 bases between them. Germline CDR1 is MNHEY and CDR2 is SMNVEV (reference sequence). This CDR3 spans 14 amino acids. DNA of the CDR3: TGTGCCAGCAGCTTGAGACCAGGTGACACTGAAGCTTTCTTT. Its protein product is CASSLRPGDTEAFF.

This chain joins TRBV24-1 and TRBJ2-5; possibly TRBD1 for D (6 bases). V lost 4 bases and J 7 bases, leaving 15 bases between the germline ends. In germline, CDR1 is KGHDR, CDR2 SFDVKD. The CDR3 has 14 residues. The CDR3 bases are TGTGCCACCAGTGACACAGGGAACACGGTGACCCAGTACTTC. Amino acids: CATSDTGNTVTQYF.